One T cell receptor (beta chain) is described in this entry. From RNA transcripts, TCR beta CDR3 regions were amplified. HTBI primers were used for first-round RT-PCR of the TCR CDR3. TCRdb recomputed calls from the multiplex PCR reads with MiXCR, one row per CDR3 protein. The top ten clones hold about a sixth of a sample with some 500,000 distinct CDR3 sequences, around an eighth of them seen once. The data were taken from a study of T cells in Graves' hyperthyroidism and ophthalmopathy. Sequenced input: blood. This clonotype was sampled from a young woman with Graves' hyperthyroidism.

The CDR3 DNA sequence: TGCGCCAGCAGCCAGAACCCGGGACAGAGCACAGATACGCAGTATTTT. Residues: CASSQNPGQSTDTQYF. The V and J genes are TRBV4-1 and TRBJ2-3; 7 bases are a match to TRBD1. Germline-derived CDR1 and CDR2 are MGHRA and YSYEKL. The CDR3 runs 16 residues. V was pared by 3 bases and J by 0 bases, with 6 bases of the junction left unmatched.